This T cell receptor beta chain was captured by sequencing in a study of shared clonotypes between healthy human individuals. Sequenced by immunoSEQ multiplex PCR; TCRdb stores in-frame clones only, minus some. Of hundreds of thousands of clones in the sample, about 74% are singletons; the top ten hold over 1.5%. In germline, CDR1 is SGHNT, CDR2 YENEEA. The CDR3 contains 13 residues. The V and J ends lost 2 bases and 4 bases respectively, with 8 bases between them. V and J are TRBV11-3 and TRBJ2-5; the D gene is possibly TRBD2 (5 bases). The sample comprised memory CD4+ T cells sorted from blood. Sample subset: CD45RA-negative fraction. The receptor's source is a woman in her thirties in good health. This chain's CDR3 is CASSLLGGETQYF. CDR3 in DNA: TGTGCCAGCAGCTTATTAGGAGGAGAGACCCAGTACTTC. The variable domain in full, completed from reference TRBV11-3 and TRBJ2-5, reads EAGVVQSPRYKIIEKKQPVAFWCNPISGHNTLYWYLQNLGQGPELLIRYENEEAVDDSQLPKDRFSAERLKGVDSTLKIQPAELGDSAVYLCASSLLGGETQYFGPGTRLLVL.